These 21 T cell receptor beta chains were all obtained from the same sample, sequenced in a study of blood T cell repertoires in COVID-19. Profiled with immunoSEQ multiplex PCR; TCRdb holds only in-frame clones, not every one. The data show 310,000 or so clones, roughly 87% seen once. The sequenced sample consisted of PBMCs or T cells enriched from blood (not recorded which). These receptors came from a woman between 18 and 30 years old who had recovered from COVID-19.

The chain employs TRBV4-2 and TRBJ1-5, with D perhaps TRBD1 (6 bases). The CDR3 length is 18 residues. Germline V gene sequence: CDR1 LGHNA, CDR2 YNFKEQ. V was shortened by 0 bases and J by 2 bases, with 17 bases between the two germline ends. For the CDR3, the DNA is TGTGCCAGCAGCCAAGATGGATGGGGGACATCGCGCAATCAGCCCCAGCATTTT. Translated, it gives CASSQDGWGTSRNQPQHF.

This clone appeared once. This chain uses TRBV4-3 with TRBJ2-5, with unresolved D. Germline CDR1 LGHNA, CDR2 YSLEER. The CDR3 has 16 amino acids. V shed 4 bases and J shed 5 bases, with 20 bases lying between them. The CDR3 nucleotides read TGCGCCAGCAGCCCTCGTGTAGGAGATATTATCGAGACCCAGTACTTC. Translating gives CASSPRVGDIIETQYF.

The chain employs TRBV13 and TRBJ1-1, with 11 bases that match TRBD1. V was pared by 5 bases and J by 0 bases, with 5 bases of the junction left unmatched. This CDR3 contains 16 residues. Germline V gene sequence: CDR1 PRHDT, CDR2 FYEKMQ (reference sequence). CDR3 bases: TGTGCCAGCAGCGATGGACAGGGGGCCATGAACACTGAAGCTTTCTTT. Translated: CASSDGQGAMNTEAFF.

The CDR3 loop is CASSLEAGGPKTQYF. CDR3 sequence (DNA): TGTGCCAGCAGCTTAGAAGCGGGAGGGCCGAAGACCCAGTACTTC. This sequence joins TRBV11-2 and TRBJ2-5; 10 bases align to TRBD2. Germline V gene sequence: CDR1 SGHAT, CDR2 FQNNGV. V dropped 0 bases and J dropped 6; count of bases not matched to a gene: 4. This CDR3 is built from 15 residues.

The chain combines TRBV7-3 with TRBJ1-2; 10 nucleotides line up with TRBD1. This CDR3 comprises 15 residues. Germline CDR1 SGHTA, CDR2 FQGTGA. The junction had 1 base not matched to a gene; V was cut back by 0 bases and J by 3 bases. The CDR3 loop is CASSLTGTGDYGYTF. DNA for the CDR3: TGTGCCAGCAGCTTAACCGGGACAGGGGACTATGGCTACACCTTC.

This sequence joins TRBV3-1 (or the pseudogene TRBV3-2) and TRBJ1-2; D gene uncertain. The CDR3 is 16 residues long. Germline assignment: CDR1 LGHDT and CDR2 YNNKEL (reference sequence). V lost 1 base, J lost 3 bases, and 15 bases lay in between. This CDR3 is CASSQGGGVDDYGYTF. Here the CDR3 DNA reads TGTGCCAGCAGCCAAGGGGGAGGCGTCGACGACTATGGCTACACCTTC.

The chain carries TRBV5-1 and TRBJ2-7, with TRBD1 matching 10 bases. The CDR3 runs to 15 residues. CDR1 and CDR2 (germline): SGHRS, YFSETQ. V shed 3 bases, J shed 5 bases, and the junction held 8 bases outside the gene matches. The DNA for the CDR3 is TGCGCCAGCAGCTCCGAGGACAGGGGGTTTCACGAGCAGTACTTC. Its translation: CASSSEDRGFHEQYF.

This chain's CDR3 is CASSLLGDEQYF. The CDR3, as DNA: TGTGCCAGCAGCTTACTAGGGGACGAGCAGTACTTC. V and J are TRBV7-9 and TRBJ2-7; D is perhaps TRBD1 (5 bases). V was cut by 2 bases and J by 5 bases, with 7 bases left in between. From germline, CDR1 is SEHNR and CDR2 FQNEAQ (reference sequence). The length of the CDR3 is 12 residues.

The V gene is TRBV4-1, the J gene TRBJ1-3, with D unclear. This CDR3 has 18 amino acids. Looked up from germline, CDR1 is MGHRA and CDR2 is YSYEKL. The ends were cut back, 4 bases at V and 6 bases at J, with 25 bases in the middle. In DNA form, the CDR3 reads TGCGCCAGCAGCCGAGACCGTCCGGTGGGCAGATCGGTAAACACCATATATTTT. Its protein product is CASSRDRPVGRSVNTIYF.

This chain joins TRBV4-3 and TRBJ2-7; D perhaps matches TRBD2 (5 bases). In germline, CDR1 is LGHNA, CDR2 YSLEER. This CDR3 has 15 residues. Between the trimmed V and J ends, which lost 0 bases and 6 bases, there was a span of 15 bases. In DNA form, the CDR3 reads TGCGCCAGCAGCCAAGATAGAGGGAGTCCCTCCGAGCAGTACTTC. As protein: CASSQDRGSPSEQYF.

The chain is built from TRBV27 and TRBJ1-1; D gene ambiguous. CDR3 length: 15 residues. Trimming took off 3 bases at V and 3 bases at J, with 14 bases between the two ends. Germline CDR1 reads MNHEY; CDR2 reads SMNVEV (reference sequence). CDR3 in amino acids: CASSFGLQSDTEAFF. CDR3 bases: TGTGCCAGCAGTTTCGGTCTCCAGAGCGACACTGAAGCTTTCTTT.

The chain links TRBV19 to TRBJ2-1, with TRBD1 as a possible D gene (6 bases). Trimming shortened V by 1 base and J by 9 bases, and 10 bases separated the two germline ends. The CDR3 totals 13 residues. Germline assignment: CDR1 LNHDA and CDR2 SQIVND (reference sequence). In DNA, the CDR3 is TGTGCCAGTAGTATAGGTCAGGGGACTGAGCAGTTCTTC. This sequence encodes CASSIGQGTEQFF.

This sequence joins TRBV6-2 or TRBV6-3 and TRBJ1-1; the D gene is possibly TRBD1 (6 bases). Germline V CDR1 and CDR2: MNHEY, SVGEGT. This CDR3 has 14 amino acids. V lost 5 bases and J lost 4, with 14 bases in between. The CDR3, as DNA: TGTGCCAGCAGTCAACAGGGATCAATCACTGAAGCTTTCTTT. It yields the protein CASSQQGSITEAFF.

The chain is built from TRBV7-6 and TRBJ2-1; 11 nucleotides align to TRBD2. Germline-derived CDR1 and CDR2 are SGHVS and FNYEAQ. With V trimmed by 5 bases and J by 6 bases, 6 bases remained unmatched. The CDR3 is 15 amino acids. In DNA form, the CDR3 reads TGTGCCAGCAGCCTGTTAGCGGGAGGGCTCAATGAGCAGTTCTTC. It translates to CASSLLAGGLNEQFF.

The genes are TRBV19 and TRBJ2-5; TRBD1 matches at 8 bases. The CDR3 contains 14 residues. The V gene end was trimmed by 5 bases and the J gene end by 5 bases; junction bases not matched to a gene: 7. The germline V gene encodes CDR1 LNHDA and CDR2 SQIVND (reference sequence). DNA of the CDR3: TGTGCCAGTAGTCCTGACAGGGGTCGGGAGACCCAGTACTTC. Translation gives CASSPDRGRETQYF.

The V call is TRBV5-4, the J call TRBJ1-2; 9 bases align to TRBD1. This CDR3 has 14 residues. V shed 3 bases, J shed 2 bases, and the junction held 2 bases outside the gene matches. Looked up from germline, CDR1 is SGHNT and CDR2 is YYREEE (reference sequence). The CDR3 sequence: CASSSDRGNYGYTF. CDR3 in DNA: TGTGCCAGCAGCTCCGACAGGGGGAACTATGGCTACACCTTC.

V is TRBV7-3 and J is TRBJ2-6; D ambiguous. This CDR3 has 15 residues. Looked up from germline, CDR1 is SGHTA and CDR2 is FQGTGA. V was clipped by 2 bases and J by 4 bases, with 9 bases between them. CDR3 DNA: TGTGCCAGCAGCTTAGAGGTATCCGGGGCCAACGTCCTGACTTTC. Translating gives CASSLEVSGANVLTF.

This clone was seen only once. As DNA, the CDR3 is TGCGCCAGCAGCACAGGGGGCCAGAACACCGGGGAGCTGTTTTTT. Translating it yields CASSTGGQNTGELFF. The chain employs TRBV5-1 and TRBJ2-2, with TRBD1 matching over 9 bases. Trimming removed 4 bases from V and 1 base from J; junction bases left unmatched: 2. CDR3 size: 15 residues. Germline V gene sequence: CDR1 SGHRS, CDR2 YFSETQ. Using reference TRBV5-1 and TRBJ2-2 for the parts outside the CDR3, the full variable domain is KAGVTQTPRYLIKTRGQQVTLSCSPISGHRSVSWYQQTPGQGLQFLFEYFSETQRNKGNFPGRFSGRQFSNSRSEMNVSTLELGDSALYLCASSTGGQNTGELFFGEGSRLTVL.

As concerns this clone: The CDR3 does not close with the conserved phenylalanine or tryptophan, likely indicating a read error. Because the CDR3's place on the DNA is in doubt, the DNA is left out and the CDR3 is given as listed by TCRdb. V usage is TRBV2 and J usage is TRBJ2-7; the tabulated D call, TRBD2, remains unverified against the DNA. CDR1 SNHLY and CDR2 FYNNEI come from the germline V gene. Termini included, the CDR3 measures 12 amino acids. The CDR3 loop reads CASSEPLAGVVS.

The V gene is TRBV4-3, the J gene TRBJ2-3, with D perhaps matching TRBD2 (6 bases). The CDR3 totals 18 residues. Germline V lookup: CDR1 LGHNA, CDR2 YSLEER. Deletions cut 4 bases from V and 2 bases from J, with 22 bases between. The CDR3 spells CASSPRRELGSYTDTQYF. In DNA form, the CDR3 reads TGCGCCAGCAGCCCGAGACGGGAGTTAGGGAGTTACACAGATACGCAGTATTTT.

This chain links TRBV20-1 with TRBJ1-3; D unresolved. Trimming cost V 3 bases and J 0 bases, with 9 bases left between them. Germline V gene data show CDR1 as DFQATT and CDR2 as SNEGSKA (reference sequence). This CDR3 contains 14 residues. CDR3 in amino acids: CSASAGFSGNTIYF. CDR3 DNA: TGCAGTGCTAGTGCGGGGTTCTCTGGAAACACCATATATTTT.